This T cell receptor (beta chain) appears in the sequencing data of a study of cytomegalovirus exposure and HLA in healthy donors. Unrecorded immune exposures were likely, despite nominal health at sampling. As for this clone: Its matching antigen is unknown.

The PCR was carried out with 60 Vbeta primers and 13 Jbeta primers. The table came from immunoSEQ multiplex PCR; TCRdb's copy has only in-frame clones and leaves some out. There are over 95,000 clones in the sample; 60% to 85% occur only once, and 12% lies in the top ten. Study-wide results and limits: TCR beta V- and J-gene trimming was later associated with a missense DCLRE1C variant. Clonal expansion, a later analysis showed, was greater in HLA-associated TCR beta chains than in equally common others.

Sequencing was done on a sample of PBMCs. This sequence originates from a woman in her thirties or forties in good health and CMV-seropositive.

The CDR3 DNA sequence: TGTGCCAGTTTGGGGACAGGTACATCACCCCTCCACTTT. Its protein is CASLGTGTSPLHF. The rearrangement joins TRBV19 to TRBJ1-6; the match to TRBD1 covers 8 bases. This CDR3 is built from 13 residues. V shed 8 bases and J 10 bases; nucleotides not matched to a gene: 7. Germline CDR1 is LNHDA and CDR2 is SQIVND (reference sequence). The full variable domain, in which reference TRBV19 and TRBJ1-6 provide the parts outside the CDR3, is DGGITQSPKYLFRKEGQNVTLSCEQNLNHDAMYWYRQDPGQGLRLIYYSQIVNDFQKGDIAEGYSVSREKKESFPLTVTSAQKNPTAFYLCASLGTGTSPLHFGNGTRLTVT.